The next 25 T cell receptor beta chains were all read from a single sample in a study of T cell repertoires in cytomegalovirus infection (dated by TCRdb to between 2019 and 2020). TCRdb records Illumina HiSeq 1500 as the sequencer. The public reads were reanalyzed by TCRdb: fastp trimming at Q25, MiXCR alignment, in-frame beta chains only. Rows with a matching CDR3 protein are joined into one entry that keeps the most common DNA and genes. The sample yields 150,000 to 200,000 distinct CDR3 sequences; 9.5% were counted once. About 4.6% of the sample is held by the ten biggest clonotypes. The sequenced sample was PBMCs. All receptors come from a human donor in good health (CMV status not recorded). Some clones in this sample may be carry-over from other donors' samples.

The V and J genes are TRBV28 and TRBJ1-1; D gene ambiguous. The V gene lost 10 bases and the J gene lost 5 bases, with 14 bases spanning the gap. Germline values: CDR1 MDHEN, CDR2 SYDVKM. This CDR3 comprises 12 residues. The CDR3 is CATRPGWTEAFF. The CDR3 coding sequence is TGTGCCACCCGTCCGGGTTGGACTGAAGCTTTCTTT.

This clonotype occurred a few times. The chain uses TRBV4-3 and TRBJ2-7; D gene uncertain. With 2 bases removed from V and 0 bases from J, the gap between germline ends came to 11 bases. This CDR3 is 15 amino acids long. From germline, CDR1 is LGHNA and CDR2 YSLEER. The CDR3 here is CASSQTVTSSYEQYF. In nucleotides, the CDR3 is TGCGCCAGCAGCCAAACAGTAACAAGCTCCTACGAGCAGTACTTC.

This clonotype was seen ten or more times. The chain links TRBV5-6 to TRBJ1-5; 8 bases match TRBD1. The CDR3 contains 16 residues. Germline CDR1 reads SGHDT; CDR2 reads YYEEEE. V trimming: 3 bases; J trimming: 2 bases; junction bases outside the gene matches: 7. CDR3 sequence: CASSSRDRFGNQPQHF. CDR3 sequence (DNA): TGTGCCAGCAGCTCCCGGGACAGGTTTGGCAATCAGCCCCAGCATTTT.

This clonotype was observed once. This may stem from a read error, because a much larger clone lies one nucleotide away. V and J are TRBV7-8 and TRBJ2-2, with D tentatively TRBD1 (6 bases). Trimming removed 5 bases at V and 0 bases at J, with 10 bases between. This CDR3 has 15 residues. Germline V gene lookup returns CDR1 SGHVS and CDR2 FQNEAQ. The CDR3, as DNA: TGTGCCAGCAGCAAAGGGGACACGAACACCGGGGAGCTGTTTTTT. It encodes CASSKGDTNTGELFF.

There are many counts of this clonotype. The chain links TRBV6-6 to TRBJ1-5; D perhaps matches TRBD1 (6 bases). Germline V gives CDR1 MNHNY, CDR2 SVGAGI (reference sequence). This CDR3 has 13 residues. Trimming cost V 6 bases and J 7 bases, with 13 bases left between them. CDR3 loop: CASSRTVDQPQHF. The CDR3 DNA sequence: TGTGCCAGCAGCCGGACAGTGGACCAGCCCCAGCATTTT.

This clonotype has a handful of counts. The V gene is TRBV20-1, the J gene TRBJ2-5; D uncertain. From germline, CDR1 is DFQATT and CDR2 SNEGSKA (reference sequence). Trimming cost V 6 bases and J 5 bases, with 7 bases left between them. This CDR3 has 10 amino acids. CDR3 bases: TGCAGTGCAACTTGGGAGACCCAGTACTTC. The encoded protein is CSATWETQYF.

This clonotype has only a few counts. The CDR3 DNA sequence: TGTGCCAGCAGTTTCCCTCGGGGTACCGGCGGTTACGCCTACGAGCAGTACTTC. Protein sequence: CASSFPRGTGGYAYEQYF. V and J are TRBV28 and TRBJ2-7; TRBD2 is a possible D gene (5 bases). The V gene lost 3 bases and the J gene lost 2 bases, with 23 bases spanning the gap. The CDR3 has 18 amino acids. Germline V gene data show CDR1 as MDHEN and CDR2 as SYDVKM.

This clonotype has more than one count but fewer than ten. The chain joins TRBV6-6 to TRBJ1-1, with D possibly TRBD1 on 5 matching bases. Deletions cut 11 bases from V and 1 base from J, with 14 bases between. CDR3 length: 13 amino acids. Germline CDR1 is MNHNY and CDR2 is SVGAGI (reference sequence). In DNA form, the CDR3 reads TGTGCCGGAAGTGGGGGGGAGAACACTGAAGCTTTCTTT. Encoded protein: CAGSGGENTEAFF.

The V gene is TRBV20-1, the J gene TRBJ2-6; TRBD2 matches 7 bases. The J segment lost 4 bases and the V segment lost 6 bases, leaving 3 bases of the junction unmatched. CDR1 is DFQATT, CDR2 SNEGSKA, per germline (reference sequence). This CDR3 region has 13 residues. CDR3 nucleotide sequence: TGCAGTGCCGGGGAGGGGGGGGCCAACGTCCTGACTTTC. Translation gives CSAGEGGANVLTF.

This clonotype came up many times. V usage is TRBV7-6 and J usage is TRBJ1-4, with D possibly TRBD1 on 6 matching bases. CDR1 and CDR2 from the germline V gene are SGHVS and FNYEAQ. V lost 5 bases and J lost 10, with 29 bases in between. This CDR3 is 18 amino acids long. CDR3 amino acids: CASSLYRDIIRQPGKLFF. CDR3 sequence (DNA): TGTGCCAGCAGCCTCTACCGGGACATAATTAGGCAGCCGGGAAAACTGTTTTTT. Full variable domain (remainder filled in from reference TRBV7-6 and TRBJ1-4): GAGVSQSPRYKVTKRGQDVALRCDPISGHVSLYWYRQALGQGPEFLTYFNYEAQQDKSGLPNDRFSAERPEGSISTLTIQRTEQRDSAMYRCASSLYRDIIRQPGKLFFGSGTQLSVL.

The V call is TRBV7-9, the J call TRBJ1-6; D perhaps matches TRBD1 (6 bases). Germline CDR1 and CDR2: SEHNR and FQNEAQ (reference sequence). The V and J ends lost 2 bases and 6 bases respectively, with 8 bases between them. The CDR3 sequence is 14 residues long. In nucleotides, the CDR3 is TGTGCCAGCAGCTTATTAGGGGGTAATTCACCCCTCCACTTT. It codes for CASSLLGGNSPLHF.

The chain recombines TRBV25-1 with TRBJ2-7, with 7 bases aligning to TRBD1. CDR3 length: 14 residues. Trimming at V came to 6 bases and at J to 6 bases, leaving 11 bases not matched to a gene. CDR1 MGHDK and CDR2 SYGVNS come from the germline V gene. The CDR3 DNA reads as TGTGCCAGCAGAAAGACAGGGACATCCCCCGAGCAGTACTTC. Its protein product is CASRKTGTSPEQYF.

For this clonotype: This may be a read error: a much more frequent sequence differs by one nucleotide. The V call is TRBV19, the J call TRBJ1-2; a weak D match, TRBD1 (5 bases). The CDR3 consists of 14 residues. Germline V gives CDR1 LNHDA, CDR2 SQIVND (reference sequence). The CDR3 reads CASSRDGSLYGYAF. The DNA for the CDR3 is TGTGCCAGTAGCCGGGACGGTTCCTTATATGGCTACGCCTTC.

The rearrangement joins TRBV15 to TRBJ1-5; 7 nucleotides agree with TRBD1. The germline V gene encodes CDR1 LNHNV and CDR2 YYDKDF (reference sequence). The CDR3 totals 16 residues. The V and J ends lost 0 bases and 5 bases, in that order; junction bases with no gene match: 7. The CDR3: CATSRDRGLRDQPQHF. As DNA, the CDR3 is TGTGCCACCAGCAGAGATAGGGGGCTACGTGATCAGCCCCAGCATTTT. Full variable domain (rest looked up from reference TRBV15 and TRBJ1-5): DAMVIQNPRYQVTQFGKPVTLSCSQTLNHNVMYWYQQKSSQAPKLLFHYYDKDFNNEADTPDNFQSRRPNTSFCFLDIRSPGLGDTAMYLCATSRDRGLRDQPQHFGDGTRLSIL.

A few counts support this clonotype. This chain uses TRBV7-9 with TRBJ1-5; D is uncertain. The V end was cut by 3 bases, the J end by 0 bases, with 6 bases between. There are 14 residues in the CDR3. Germline V gene lookup returns CDR1 SEHNR and CDR2 FQNEAQ (reference sequence). This chain's CDR3 is CASSFYGSNQPQHF. Written as DNA, the CDR3 is TGTGCCAGCAGCTTCTACGGTAGCAATCAGCCCCAGCATTTT.

This clonotype was observed a few times. The rearrangement links TRBV18 to TRBJ1-4; TRBD1 might be the D (5 bases). Germline V gene data show CDR1 as KGHSH and CDR2 as LQKENI. The ends were cut back, 2 bases at V and 8 bases at J, with 12 bases in the middle. CDR3 size: 14 residues. DNA of the CDR3: TGTGCCAGCTCACCATCCGGGGGGAGCGAAAAACTGTTTTTT. Its protein product is CASSPSGGSEKLFF.

This chain connects TRBV6-2 or TRBV6-3 to TRBJ1-1; 7 nucleotides match TRBD1. Germline V gene data show CDR1 as MNHEY and CDR2 as SVGEGT. CDR3 length equals 14 residues. The trim removed 5 bases at V and 3 bases at J, leaving 6 bases unmatched. The CDR3 protein is CASSGTVAHTEAFF. The CDR3 DNA is TGTGCCAGCAGTGGGACAGTCGCTCACACTGAAGCTTTCTTT.

Ten or more counts support this clonotype. The V call is TRBV5-1, the J call TRBJ2-6, with D perhaps TRBD1 (6 bases). Germline loops: CDR1 SGHRS, CDR2 YFSETQ. V lost 4 bases, J lost 3 bases, and 14 bases lay in between. The length of the CDR3 is 16 residues. The CDR3 DNA reads TGCGCCAGCAGCACCGGGACAAACTTTGGGGCCAACGTCCTGACTTTC. This encodes CASSTGTNFGANVLTF.

The J gene is TRBJ2-1, the V gene TRBV29-1; D may be TRBD2 (5 bases). Germline CDR1 SQVTM, CDR2 ANQGSEA. Trimming shortened V by 5 bases and J by 3 bases, and 17 bases separated the two germline ends. This CDR3 comprises 15 residues. Here the CDR3 reads CSVTGDQFDYNEQFF. In DNA, the CDR3 is TGCAGCGTTACCGGGGATCAATTTGACTACAATGAGCAGTTCTTC.

The sample holds many counts of this clonotype. This chain links TRBV7-2 with TRBJ1-1, with D perhaps TRBD1 (5 bases). The CDR3 is 14 amino acids. Germline loops: CDR1 SGHTA, CDR2 FQGNSA. V shed 2 bases and J shed 5 bases, with 12 bases lying between them. The CDR3 sequence is CASSLLKGWTEAFF. The CDR3 DNA reads as TGTGCCAGCAGCTTATTAAAGGGGTGGACTGAAGCTTTCTTT. The full variable domain, in which reference TRBV7-2 and TRBJ1-1 provide the parts outside the CDR3, is GAGVSQSPSNKVTEKGKDVELRCDPISGHTALYWYRQSLGQGLEFLIYFQGNSAPDKSGLPSDRFSAERTGGSVSTLTIQRTQQEDSAVYLCASSLLKGWTEAFFGQGTRLTVV.

This clonotype was recorded at least ten times. The V gene is TRBV20-1, the J gene TRBJ2-3, with 14 bases matching TRBD2. The CDR3 length is 17 residues. The J segment lost 9 bases and the V segment lost 5 bases, leaving 16 bases of the junction unmatched. Germline CDR1 reads DFQATT; CDR2 reads SNEGSKA (reference sequence). CDR3 in amino acids: CSALLFGTSGSEGTQYF. Here the CDR3 DNA reads TGCAGTGCTCTCCTATTCGGGACTAGCGGGAGTGAGGGGACGCAGTATTTT.

This clonotype was found many times. The CDR3 DNA follows: TGTGCCAGTAGGGAGATAGGGGGCAGGGGCTACACCTTC. As protein: CASREIGGRGYTF. The chain carries TRBV12-3 or TRBV12-4 and TRBJ1-2; TRBD1 agrees at 7 bases. Germline trimming cut 9 bases from V and 8 bases from J; bases unmatched to any gene: 12. CDR3 length: 13 residues.

This clonotype was recorded many times. V and J are TRBV7-8 and TRBJ2-7; the D gene is possibly TRBD1 (6 bases). The CDR3 spans 15 residues. Germline assignment: CDR1 SGHVS and CDR2 FQNEAQ. V was clipped by 4 bases and J by 4 bases, with 17 bases between them. The CDR3 DNA follows: TGTGCCAGCAGCTCCCAACCAGGGACAATATACGAGCAGTACTTC. As protein: CASSSQPGTIYEQYF.

The table lists this clonotype with many counts. The chain uses TRBV28 and TRBJ2-7; TRBD2 agrees at 8 bases. Germline loops: CDR1 MDHEN, CDR2 SYDVKM. The CDR3 is 15 amino acids. The junction had 5 bases not matched to a gene; V was cut back by 3 bases and J by 1 base. This CDR3 reads CASSFASGPSYEQYF. The DNA for the CDR3 is TGTGCCAGCAGTTTCGCTAGCGGGCCTTCCTACGAGCAGTACTTC.

This clonotype showed up many times. The chain employs TRBV7-9 and TRBJ2-1; possibly TRBD1 for D (5 bases). The V gene lost 5 bases and the J gene lost 9 bases, with 11 bases spanning the gap. CDR3 length: 12 residues. In germline, CDR1 is SEHNR, CDR2 FQNEAQ (reference sequence). In DNA, the CDR3 is TGTGCCAGCAGCCCAGGGCGCACTGAGCAGTTCTTC. It translates to CASSPGRTEQFF. The complete variable domain, with remaining parts taken from reference TRBV7-9 and TRBJ2-1, reads DTGVSQNPRHKITKRGQNVTFRCDPISEHNRLYWYRQTLGQGPEFLTYFQNEAQLEKSRLLSDRFSAERPKGSFSTLEIQRTEQGDSAMYLCASSPGRTEQFFGPGTRLTVL.